These 29 T cell receptor beta chains were all obtained from the same sample, sequenced in a study of cytomegalovirus exposure and HLA in healthy donors (TCRdb year 2017). The library was obtained by the immunoSEQ multiplex PCR assay. For the multiplex PCR, a mixture combining 60 forward primers for TCR Vbeta segments and 13 reverse primers for TCR Jbeta segments was used. TCRdb took this table from immuneACCESS and kept in-frame rearrangements with V and J called. Such tables lack part of the clones; where checked against another copy, unresolved V genes explain under half of the gap, and the rest is unexplained. The table for this sample lists 150,000 to 200,000 clones; 80% of them were counted only once. The ten largest clones add up to 0.85% to 1.4% of the sample. What was sequenced was PBMCs. The source is a woman between 35 and 50 years old in good health and CMV-seronegative.

About this clone: This sample includes further DNA sequences coding for the same CDR3. The gene calls are TRBV27 and TRBJ1-2; maybe TRBD1 (6 bases). Germline lookup yields CDR1 MNHEY and CDR2 SMNVEV (reference sequence). The CDR3 runs to 13 residues. The germline V and J ends were trimmed by 2 bases and 4 bases, with 8 bases remaining between them. Here the CDR3 reads CASSLAGAYGYTF. The CDR3 DNA is TGTGCCAGCAGTTTAGCAGGGGCCTATGGCTACACCTTC.

The chain uses TRBV11-2 and TRBJ2-5; 11 bases are shared with TRBD2. The V gene end was trimmed by 5 bases and the J gene end by 1 base; junction bases not matched to a gene: 6. CDR1 and CDR2 (germline): SGHAT, FQNNGV. The CDR3 covers 16 residues. The CDR3 DNA is TGTGCCAGCAGCAGGGGACTAGCGGAACCCCAAGAGACCCAGTACTTC. It codes for CASSRGLAEPQETQYF.

The chain uses TRBV7-9 and TRBJ2-5; D is uncertain. The CDR3 sequence is 12 residues long. The germline V and J ends were trimmed by 1 base and 12 bases, with 12 bases remaining between them. From germline, CDR1 is SEHNR and CDR2 FQNEAQ (reference sequence). This chain's CDR3 is CASSLVNLREYF. CDR3 in DNA: TGTGCCAGCAGCTTAGTTAATCTCCGGGAGTACTTC.

Note on this clone: Germline is not matched at one junction end, which may reflect a read error. The rearrangement links TRBV30 to TRBJ2-7; tentatively, D is TRBD2 (6 bases). Germline V gene lookup returns CDR1 GTSNPN and CDR2 SVGIG (reference sequence). This CDR3 has 11 residues. CDR3 sequence reads: CAWASGRQRGF. CDR3 DNA sequence: TGTGCCTGGGCTTCTGGGAGGCAGCGAGGCTTC.

V gene TRBV4-3 combines with J gene TRBJ2-5; weak D call: TRBD2 (5 bases). Germline V gives CDR1 LGHNA, CDR2 YSLEER. This CDR3 comprises 15 residues. V lost 0 bases, J lost 6 bases, and 14 bases lay in between. In DNA, the CDR3 is TGCGCCAGCAGCCAAGAGAGTTTCCGGGGTCAGACCCAGTACTTC. Translated, it gives CASSQESFRGQTQYF.

The chain joins TRBV18 to TRBJ2-1; TRBD2 agrees at 7 bases. The CDR3 covers 14 residues. After removal of 2 bases from V and 9 bases from J, the junction contained 7 bases not matched to a gene. Germline CDR1 KGHSH, CDR2 LQKENI. As DNA, the CDR3 is TGTGCCAGCTCACCAGGCACTAGCGAGACTGAGCAGTTCTTC. The encoded protein is CASSPGTSETEQFF.

The genes are TRBV2 and TRBJ1-5; TRBD1 agrees at 7 bases. Trimming cost V 3 bases and J 9 bases; bases outside gene matches: 8. In germline, CDR1 is SNHLY, CDR2 FYNNEI. The CDR3 covers 14 residues. CDR3 DNA: TGTGCCAGCAGTGACAGGGGGACCGGGGGGCCCCAGCATTTT. Encoded protein: CASSDRGTGGPQHF.

This chain uses TRBV4-1 with TRBJ1-2; TRBD1 is a possible D gene (6 bases). Trimming cost V 3 bases and J 2 bases, with 10 bases left between them. Germline V gives CDR1 MGHRA, CDR2 YSYEKL. The CDR3 runs 14 residues. CDR3 sequence: CASSQRQVNYGYTF. As DNA, the CDR3 is TGCGCCAGCAGCCAGCGACAGGTGAACTATGGCTACACCTTC.

With respect to this clone: Distinct nucleotide sequences in the sample also encode this CDR3. The chain recombines TRBV5-1 with TRBJ2-2; TRBD2 agrees at 7 bases. The germline CDR1 and CDR2 sequences are SGHRS and YFSETQ. With V trimmed by 2 bases and J by 4 bases, 2 bases remained unmatched. This CDR3 region has 14 residues. The CDR3 region has the DNA TGCGCCAGCAGCTTACTAGCGTCCACCGGGGAGCTGTTTTTT. It codes for CASSLLASTGELFF.

V usage is TRBV2 and J usage is TRBJ2-7; tentative D call: TRBD1 (5 bases). This CDR3 region has 14 residues. Germline V lookup: CDR1 SNHLY, CDR2 FYNNEI. The V and J ends lost 4 bases and 3 bases respectively, with 13 bases between them. The CDR3 nucleotides are TGTGCCAGCAGTGGGGCCAGGGCAATCTACGAGCAGTACTTC. Protein: CASSGARAIYEQYF.

The chain is built from TRBV28 and TRBJ2-5; 8 bases match TRBD1. CDR3 size: 15 residues. V was pared by 6 bases and J by 1 base, with 7 bases of the junction left unmatched. Germline values: CDR1 MDHEN, CDR2 SYDVKM. The CDR3 reads CASRHTGGPQETQYF. The CDR3 coding sequence is TGTGCCAGCAGACATACAGGGGGGCCCCAAGAGACCCAGTACTTC.

V gene TRBV20-1 combines with J gene TRBJ2-1; D remains unclear. Germline V gene data show CDR1 as DFQATT and CDR2 as SNEGSKA (reference sequence). With 0 bases removed from V and 10 bases from J, the gap between germline ends came to 7 bases. This CDR3 is built from 11 residues. In DNA form, the CDR3 reads TGCAGTGCTAGAGAACGAGCGGAGCAGTTCTTC. Its translation: CSARERAEQFF.

The chain uses TRBV19 and TRBJ2-3; 8 positions agree with TRBD1. The CDR3 has 14 residues. The junction had 3 bases not matched to a gene; V was cut back by 6 bases and J by 1 base. Looked up from germline, CDR1 is LNHDA and CDR2 is SQIVND (reference sequence). The CDR3 spells CASRKDRGTDTQYF. The CDR3 region has the DNA TGTGCCAGTAGAAAGGACAGGGGCACAGATACGCAGTATTTT. Together with reference TRBV19 and TRBJ2-3, the CDR3 gives the full variable domain: DGGITQSPKYLFRKEGQNVTLSCEQNLNHDAMYWYRQDPGQGLRLIYYSQIVNDFQKGDIAEGYSVSREKKESFPLTVTSAQKNPTAFYLCASRKDRGTDTQYFGPGTRLTVL.

The chain is built from TRBV6-1 and TRBJ2-7; TRBD1 aligns across 9 bases. This CDR3 comprises 15 residues. The germline V gene has CDR1 MNHNS and CDR2 SASEGT. Trimming at V came to 4 bases and at J to 5 bases, leaving 9 bases not matched to a gene. DNA of the CDR3: TGTGCCAGCAGTGGTATGGGACAGGGACAAGACGAGCAGTACGTC. It translates to CASSGMGQGQDEQYV.

V usage is TRBV30 and J usage is TRBJ1-1, with D tentatively TRBD1 (6 bases). Per germline, CDR1 GTSNPN and CDR2 SVGIG (reference sequence). This CDR3 is built from 12 residues. The ends were cut back, 4 bases at V and 1 base at J, with 7 bases in the middle. The CDR3 sequence is CAWTGANTEAFF. For the CDR3, the DNA is TGTGCCTGGACAGGGGCGAACACTGAAGCTTTCTTT.

J is TRBJ1-2 and V is TRBV11-3; D not certain. The germline V and J ends were trimmed by 5 bases and 8 bases, with 15 bases remaining between them. This CDR3 has 13 amino acids. CDR1 is SGHNT and CDR2 is YENEEA in the germline V gene. Here the CDR3 reads CASSRGRAGGYTF. The DNA for the CDR3 is TGTGCCAGCAGCCGAGGTCGCGCTGGGGGCTACACCTTC.

In regard to this clone: One end of the junction does not line up with germline, which may come from a read error. V usage is TRBV7-8 and J usage is TRBJ1-3, with D uncertain. CDR1 is SGHVS, CDR2 FQNEAQ, per germline. This CDR3 contains 14 residues. The CDR3 DNA reads TGTGCCAGCAGCCTAGCCATGGAGGGAAACACCATATATTTT. Its protein product is CASSLAMEGNTIYF.

The chain recombines TRBV11-3 with TRBJ2-7; TRBD2 is a possible D gene (6 bases). Germline values: CDR1 SGHNT, CDR2 YENEEA. Trimming took off 1 base at V and 3 bases at J, with 10 bases between the two ends. The CDR3 sequence is 14 residues long. The CDR3 bases are TGTGCCAGCAGCTTAGGGGGCGGGATCTACGAGCAGTACTTC. Translation gives CASSLGGGIYEQYF.

This clone was seen a handful of times. The chain couples TRBV4-3 to TRBJ1-1; the D gene is possibly TRBD1 (5 bases). CDR3 length equals 14 residues. In germline, CDR1 is LGHNA, CDR2 YSLEER. Trimming cost V 2 bases and J 1 base, with 8 bases left between them. Here the CDR3 DNA reads TGCGCCAGCAGCCAAAGGGGCAGGAACACTGAAGCTTTCTTT. Residues: CASSQRGRNTEAFF.

The chain links TRBV9 to TRBJ1-5; the D is unclear. The germline V gene encodes CDR1 SGDLS and CDR2 YYNGEE. CDR3 length equals 12 residues. The ends were cut back, 9 bases at V and 3 bases at J, with 10 bases in the middle. The CDR3 sequence: CAISRVNQPQHF. For the CDR3, the DNA is TGTGCCATCTCTCGGGTCAATCAGCCCCAGCATTTT.

As regards this clone: The junction departs from the called germline gene at one end, perhaps through a read error. The genes are TRBV7-9 and TRBJ1-3; no clear D gene. From germline, CDR1 is SEHNR and CDR2 FQNEAQ (reference sequence). The CDR3 is 16 amino acids. CDR3 protein: CSSSLSSGNSGNTIYF. Written as DNA, the CDR3 is TGTTCCAGCAGCTTATCCTCGGGAAACTCTGGAAACACCATATATTTT. Drawing the rest from reference TRBV7-9 and TRBJ1-3, the complete variable domain is DTGVSQNPRHKITKRGQNVTFRCDPISEHNRLYWYRQTLGQGPEFLTYFQNEAQLEKSRLLSDRFSAERPKGSFSTLEIQRTEQGDSAMYLCSSSLSSGNSGNTIYFGEGSWLTVV.

The chain combines TRBV7-2 with TRBJ2-1; a possible D gene is TRBD1 (7 bases). The germline gives CDR1 SGHTA, CDR2 FQGNSA. Trimming removed 0 bases at V and 13 bases at J, with 13 bases between. This CDR3 is 13 amino acids long. The CDR3 loop is CASSLASRGEQFF. CDR3 DNA: TGTGCCAGCAGCTTAGCGAGCAGGGGGGAACAGTTCTTC.

This sequence joins TRBV5-4 and TRBJ1-4; D may be TRBD1 (6 bases). CDR3 length equals 16 residues. In germline, CDR1 is SGHNT, CDR2 YYREEE (reference sequence). V lost 3 bases to trimming and J lost 5 bases, with 17 bases between them. The CDR3 is CASSSFEQGGNEKLFF. Written as DNA, the CDR3 is TGTGCCAGCAGCTCCTTTGAACAGGGCGGAAATGAAAAACTGTTTTTT. Using reference TRBV5-4 and TRBJ1-4 for the parts outside the CDR3, the full variable domain is ETGVTQSPTHLIKTRGQQVTLRCSSQSGHNTVSWYQQALGQGPQFIFQYYREEENGRGNFPPRFSGLQFPNYSSELNVNALELDDSALYLCASSSFEQGGNEKLFFGSGTQLSVL.

This clone was picked up one time. An end of the junction does not agree with germline; a read error may underlie this. The identical CDR3 is also encoded by other nucleotide sequences in the sample. The chain links TRBV19 to TRBJ2-5; D perhaps matches TRBD2 (6 bases). The CDR3 contains 14 residues. Germline V gene lookup returns CDR1 LNHDA and CDR2 SQIVND (reference sequence). The chain's CDR3 is CATANPGSMETQYF. The CDR3 DNA reads as TGTGCCACCGCCAACCCCGGGAGTATGGAGACTCAGTACTTC.

The rearrangement links TRBV5-4 to TRBJ1-4; D is undetermined. The CDR3 is 15 amino acids. The germline CDR1 and CDR2 sequences are SGHNT and YYREEE (reference sequence). V was clipped by 2 bases and J by 0 bases, with 8 bases between them. CDR3 region: CASSFRQPTNEKLFF. The CDR3 DNA is TGTGCCAGCAGCTTCAGACAACCAACTAATGAAAAACTGTTTTTT.

The V gene is TRBV21-1, the J gene TRBJ2-7; the table's D call TRBD2 went unverified against the DNA. TRBV21-1 constitutes a pseudogene. This CDR3 is 16 amino acids long. CDR3 in amino acids: CASSNRVAGERNEQYF. The CDR3 DNA follows: TGTGCCAGCAGCAACAGAGTAGCGGGAGAAAGGAACGAGCAGTACTTC.

The chain employs TRBV27 and TRBJ1-2; TRBD1 matches at 7 bases. Germline V gives CDR1 MNHEY, CDR2 SMNVEV (reference sequence). V was clipped by 5 bases and J by 4 bases; unmatched bases: 7. This CDR3 comprises 14 residues. CDR3 in DNA: TGTGCCAGCAGTCCCGCCACAGGGGCCTATGGCTACACCTTC. Translated, it gives CASSPATGAYGYTF.

The chain recombines TRBV27 with TRBJ2-7; a weak D match, TRBD2 (6 bases). The V end lost 6 bases, the J end lost 3 bases, and 18 bases lay between the germline ends. This CDR3 contains 15 residues. Germline CDR1 is MNHEY and CDR2 is SMNVEV (reference sequence). The CDR3 sequence is CASRTGLNGVYEQYV. Written as DNA, the CDR3 is TGTGCCAGCAGGACCGGACTAAACGGAGTCTACGAGCAGTACGTC.

The chain joins TRBV7-3 to TRBJ2-1; 10 bases line up with TRBD2. This CDR3 spans 16 amino acids. The germline CDR1 and CDR2 sequences are SGHTA and FQGTGA. V lost 4 bases to trimming and J lost 5 bases; unmatched junction nucleotides: 8. The CDR3 sequence: CASSSSTTSGNNEQFF. The CDR3 DNA is TGTGCCAGCAGCTCTTCGACAACTAGCGGGAACAATGAGCAGTTCTTC.